This passage covers 8 T cell receptor beta chains from one sample sequenced in a study of cytomegalovirus exposure and HLA in healthy donors. The data were produced by immunoSEQ multiplex PCR, yet TCRdb's version contains in-frame clones alone and is incomplete. Of approximately 180,000 clones listed, approximately 86% are singletons. Sequencing was carried out using PBMCs. All receptors come from a man aged 18 to 35 in good health and CMV-seropositive.

The V and J genes are TRBV27 and TRBJ1-4; D is unclear. Between the trimmed V and J ends, which lost 2 bases and 8 bases, there was a span of 9 bases. CDR1 is MNHEY and CDR2 is SMNVEV in the germline V gene (reference sequence). This CDR3 is 13 amino acids long. Here the CDR3 DNA reads TGTGCCAGCAGTTTAGATAGAGGGGAAAAACTGTTTTTT. This codes for CASSLDRGEKLFF.

The J gene is TRBJ1-1, the V gene TRBV4-2; D may be TRBD1 (5 bases). Germline-derived CDR1 and CDR2 are LGHNA and YNFKEQ. V was clipped by 1 base and J by 3 bases, with 9 bases between them. The CDR3 sequence is 14 residues long. The CDR3 DNA is TGTGCCAGCAGCCAAGGGGGGGTAGACACTGAAGCTTTCTTT. It encodes CASSQGGVDTEAFF.

This chain joins TRBV7-2 and TRBJ2-7; the match to TRBD1 covers 8 bases. There are 13 residues in the CDR3. Trimming removed 4 bases from V and 6 bases from J; junction bases left unmatched: 5. Germline loops: CDR1 SGHTA, CDR2 FQGNSA. The CDR3 DNA reads TGTGCCAGCAGCTATGACAGGGGAGGCGAGCAGTACTTC. Protein: CASSYDRGGEQYF.

V gene TRBV7-9 combines with J gene TRBJ2-5; D is undetermined. V was shortened by 1 base and J by 4 bases, with 10 bases between the two germline ends. CDR3 size: 14 residues. The germline V gene has CDR1 SEHNR and CDR2 FQNEAQ (reference sequence). CDR3 region: CASSLGGFPETQYF. In DNA, the CDR3 is TGTGCCAGCAGCTTAGGAGGATTCCCAGAGACCCAGTACTTC. The entire variable domain, with the rest obtained from reference TRBV7-9 and TRBJ2-5, is as follows: DTGVSQNPRHKITKRGQNVTFRCDPISEHNRLYWYRQTLGQGPEFLTYFQNEAQLEKSRLLSDRFSAERPKGSFSTLEIQRTEQGDSAMYLCASSLGGFPETQYFGPGTRLLVL.

The chain is built from TRBV11-2 and TRBJ2-5, with TRBD1 identical over 11 bases. CDR3 size: 15 residues. Germline values: CDR1 SGHAT, CDR2 FQNNGV. J gave up 5 bases and V 3 bases, and 5 bases lay outside the gene matches. The CDR3 DNA follows: TGTGCCAGCAGCTTCGCCCGGGACAGGGGGGAGACCCAGTACTTC. Protein product: CASSFARDRGETQYF.

This chain connects TRBV6-6 to TRBJ1-3; D is undetermined. The V gene's germline CDR1 is MNHNY and CDR2 SVGAGI (reference sequence). V was cut by 5 bases and J by 7 bases, with 9 bases left in between. The CDR3 is 12 residues long. For the CDR3, the DNA is TGTGCCAGCAGTACCCAGGCGAACACCATATATTTT. This sequence encodes CASSTQANTIYF.

This clone came up a few times. The rearrangement links TRBV6-1 to TRBJ1-4; 8 bases map to TRBD1. There are 16 residues in the CDR3. Germline CDR1 reads MNHNS; CDR2 reads SASEGT. V trimming: 3 bases; J trimming: 4 bases; junction bases outside the gene matches: 7. CDR3 nucleotides: TGTGCCAGCAGTGACATTCCAGGGGGCGGTAATGAAAAACTGTTTTTT. Translation gives CASSDIPGGGNEKLFF.

V and J are TRBV6-1 and TRBJ2-7, with 9 bases matching TRBD1. Germline CDR1 MNHNS, CDR2 SASEGT. V was pared by 1 base and J by 3 bases, with 4 bases of the junction left unmatched. The CDR3 length is 15 residues. The CDR3 nucleotides read TGTGCCAGCAGTGAAGGGACAGGGGTCATCTACGAGCAGTACTTC. Translating it yields CASSEGTGVIYEQYF.